This TCR beta chain emerged from a study of identical twins (dated by TCRdb to about 2016). As for the study more broadly: To test whether fetal clonotypes persist, this study deep-sequenced TCR alpha and beta repertoires from monozygotic twins, from unrelated adults of various ages, and from cord blood. To rule out contamination, the twin experiments were replicated at different times with different library preparation protocols. The paper as a whole reports these results and caveats: Out-of-frame TCR alpha sequences shared between twins showed an excess of low generation-probability sequences compared with coincidental sharing between unrelated individuals. Because the same donors could not be followed over many years, conclusions were based on cross-sectional statistical analysis. Abundant cord blood beta clonotypes carried fewer insertions; young adult naive repertoires showed a weaker similar trend, while memory repertoires showed none. In monozygotic twins, out-of-frame TCR alpha sharing was systematically underestimated by recombination models, although the models agreed with sharing between unrelated individuals. Zero-insertion analyses could be partly confounded by invariant T cells such as MAIT and iNKT, though diverse VJ usage argued against such confounding for most clonotypes. Excess twin sharing in beta out-of-frame sequences was weaker because fewer shared sequences lowered the signal-to-noise ratio.

V is pared back by 3 bases and J by 4 bases, with 9 bases lying between the germline termini. Taken from the germline V gene, the CDR1 and CDR2 loops are SGHAT and FQNNGV. From the cysteine through the phenylalanine, the CDR3 covers 13 amino acids. The sequence is cut down to CDR3 DNA, 39 bases in frame from base 1. This clonotype was counted ten times or more. It lacks a known antigen. No qualities accompany the bases; no much larger clone lies one base away. The library was prepared using 5' RACE. Instrument on record: Illumina HiSeq 2000. A universal primer binding site was introduced by template switching, and a unique molecular identifier was present in the final cDNA, enabling accurate counting of TCR cDNA molecules. Specific primers in the conserved constant-segment region were used to synthesize first-strand cDNA for the TCR alpha and beta chains. To control for contamination, every cDNA library was double barcoded, receiving both a SMART-Mk sample barcode and Illumina barcodes. TruSeq adapter sequences along with Illumina sample barcodes were introduced in two successive PCR steps. Sequencing of the TCR alpha and beta cDNA libraries was done on the Illumina HiSeq platform using custom primers. As for the original processing: Raw reads were processed with MiGEC to extract unique molecular identifiers, and MiXCR was used to determine CDR3 positions. Recombination models were inferred per individual with the repgenHMM and IGoR tools using an EM algorithm. Shared clonotype analysis was performed with the tcR package in R, normalizing sharing by the product of cloneset sizes. Out-of-frame nonproductive sequences were analyzed to study raw recombination free of thymic and clonal selection effects. TCRdb reran the public reads through fastp at Q25 and MiXCR, keeping productive beta chains. One record per CDR3 amino acid sequence lists the most common genes and DNA. These V and J calls derive from TCRdb rather than the authors' analysis. The sample yields hundreds of thousands of distinct CDR3 sequences; 5.5% to 7.5% were counted once. In total, the top ten clones hold roughly 1.8% of the sample.

Every donor in the study was a healthy Caucasian. Three unrelated non-twin adults were additionally sequenced: a male aged 18 to 29, a male aged 50 to 59 and a female aged 50 to 59. Miltenyi CD45RO+ enrichment and human naive T-cell isolation kits were used to isolate memory (CD45RO+) and naive T cells from PBMC. Sequencing was performed on naive T cells sorted from blood. Taken with the paper, the label for cell subset or site translates to: cells isolated with a human naive T-cell isolation kit. The chain is made from TRBV11-2 and TRBJ1-2; possibly the D gene is TRBD1, per 6 matching bases. This receptor was taken from a man younger than 30 in good health. The CDR3 corresponds to CASSFGQTYGYTF. The base sequence is TGTGCCAGCAGCTTCGGACAGACCTATGGCTACACCTTC.